These 16 T cell receptor beta chains originate from one sample sequenced in a study of sequential checkpoint blockade in melanoma. Using immunoSEQ multiplex PCR, the repertoire was profiled, and TCRdb retains in-frame clones only, with some absent. The sample lists 13,000 or so clones, around 80% occurring once. Treatment in this sample: randomized to nivolumab then ipilimumab (arm A) or the reverse (arm B). Material: CD8+ T cells sorted from blood (inferred from file names), obtained from a patient given nivolumab and ipilimumab in sequence. The receptors were sampled from a human donor with melanoma.

The rearrangement uses TRBV27 and TRBJ2-5, with 9 bases lining up with TRBD2. Near its end, the DNA agrees better with TRBJ2-7, so the J call may be wrong. Germline V CDR1 and CDR2: MNHEY, SMNVEV (reference sequence). The CDR3 covers 14 residues. Here the CDR3 reads CASSSTSGSYEQYF. The CDR3 DNA sequence: TGTGCCAGCAGTTCGACTAGCGGATCCTACGAGCAGTACTTC.

The gene calls are TRBV28 and TRBJ2-2, with 8 bases matching TRBD1. Germline assignment: CDR1 MDHEN and CDR2 SYDVKM. The junction had 5 bases not matched to a gene; V was cut back by 3 bases and J by 2 bases. The CDR3 runs 16 residues. CDR3 protein: CASSFGQGANTGELFF. The CDR3 bases are TGTGCCAGCAGTTTCGGGCAGGGGGCCAACACCGGGGAGCTGTTTTTT.

V and J are TRBV6-5 and TRBJ1-2; D gene uncertain. V lost 0 bases to trimming and J lost 4 bases, with 9 bases between them. The germline gives CDR1 MNHEY, CDR2 SVGAGI. The CDR3 runs to 14 residues. The CDR3 DNA sequence: TGTGCCAGCAGTTACTCGAACGCAGGCTATGGCTACACCTTC. This codes for CASSYSNAGYGYTF.

Sample share makes this clone medium-sized (0.01 to 0.1%). The chain uses TRBV7-9 and TRBJ1-1, with D possibly matching TRBD1 (5 bases). This CDR3 is 14 amino acids long. Germline V CDR1 and CDR2: SEHNR, FQNEAQ (reference sequence). Deletions cut 1 base from V and 1 base from J, with 7 bases between. CDR3 DNA: TGTGCCAGCAGCTTAGGGCAGGGGAACACTGAAGCTTTCTTT. Translation gives CASSLGQGNTEAFF.

The rearrangement links TRBV9 to TRBJ2-7; 9 bases agree with TRBD1. CDR3 length equals 15 residues. Germline CDR1 SGDLS, CDR2 YYNGEE. V shed 4 bases, J shed 4 bases, and the junction held 9 bases outside the gene matches. CDR3 sequence (DNA): TGTGCCAGCAGCTCTCAACAGGGGGCCGAATACGAGCAGTACTTC. Its protein product is CASSSQQGAEYEQYF.

The rearrangement uses TRBV6-5 and TRBJ2-7, with D maybe TRBD2 (6 bases). The CDR3 covers 14 residues. Germline V gene lookup returns CDR1 MNHEY and CDR2 SVGAGI. Deletions cut 4 bases from V and 6 bases from J, with 16 bases between. The CDR3 is CASSSSGFGSEQYF. The CDR3 DNA reads TGTGCCAGCAGTTCCTCAGGGTTCGGGAGCGAGCAGTACTTC.

This rearrangement joins TRBV5-5 to TRBJ2-5, with D tentatively TRBD1 (6 bases). The V gene's germline CDR1 is SGHKS and CDR2 YYEKEE (reference sequence). The CDR3 is 18 amino acids. The V end was cut by 2 bases, the J end by 6 bases, with 26 bases between. The CDR3 is CASSLPGQGLLSLQTQYF. CDR3 sequence (DNA): TGTGCCAGCAGCTTACCAGGGCAGGGGCTGCTAAGTCTGCAGACCCAGTACTTC.

This chain connects TRBV13 to TRBJ2-5; the D gene is possibly TRBD2 (5 bases). The J call may be incorrect, as the DNA end agrees better with TRBJ2-7. Germline V gene sequence: CDR1 PRHDT, CDR2 FYEKMQ (reference sequence). The CDR3 extends over 14 amino acids. CDR3 sequence reads: CASSYPTEVYEQYF. The CDR3 nucleotides read TGTGCCAGCAGCTACCCCACGGAGGTCTACGAGCAGTACTTC.

The chain couples TRBV5-1 to TRBJ2-5; the match to TRBD1 covers 8 bases. This CDR3 has 15 amino acids. J gave up 1 base and V 5 bases, and 7 bases lay outside the gene matches. Germline values: CDR1 SGHRS, CDR2 YFSETQ. CDR3 DNA: TGCGCCAGCAGGAGCAGGGGGCGCCCCCAAGAGACCCAGTACTTC. Protein sequence: CASRSRGRPQETQYF.

The chain has TRBV7-3 and TRBJ2-7; 12 positions agree with TRBD2. The CDR3 length is 14 residues. Germline trimming cut 6 bases from V and 8 bases from J; bases unmatched to any gene: 8. Germline CDR1 and CDR2: SGHTA and FQGTGA. CDR3 in DNA: TGTGCCAGCAGTCCCCGACTAGCGGGAGAGAAGCAGTACTTC. This sequence encodes CASSPRLAGEKQYF.

V is TRBV4-3 and J is TRBJ2-1; 14 positions match TRBD2. This CDR3 is built from 15 residues. V lost 5 bases and J lost 7; bases outside the gene matches: 4. In germline, CDR1 is LGHNA, CDR2 YSLEER. This CDR3 reads CASSTGTSGRNEQFF. The CDR3 region has the DNA TGCGCCAGCAGCACCGGGACTAGCGGGAGAAATGAGCAGTTCTTC.

J is TRBJ2-3 and V is TRBV19; 7 nucleotides agree with TRBD2. Germline V gives CDR1 LNHDA, CDR2 SQIVND (reference sequence). The CDR3 is 15 amino acids. The V gene end was trimmed by 3 bases and the J gene end by 0 bases; junction bases not matched to a gene: 3. The CDR3 DNA reads TGTGCCAGTAGTATCCGGCGGGGGAGCACAGATACGCAGTATTTT. Its translation is CASSIRRGSTDTQYF.

This chain uses TRBV9 with TRBJ1-5, with D possibly being TRBD1 (6 bases). V lost 0 bases and J 1 base, leaving 8 bases between the germline ends. Germline V gene sequence: CDR1 SGDLS, CDR2 YYNGEE. The CDR3 sequence is 15 residues long. The CDR3 spells CASSVAGQSNQPQHF. As DNA, the CDR3 is TGTGCCAGCAGCGTAGCAGGACAGAGCAATCAGCCCCAGCATTTT.

The chain recombines TRBV5-6 with TRBJ2-7, with TRBD1 matching 9 bases. Germline V lookup: CDR1 SGHDT, CDR2 YYEEEE. This CDR3 has 14 amino acids. The trim removed 2 bases at V and 2 bases at J, leaving 2 bases unmatched. The CDR3 nucleotides read TGTGCCAGCAGCTTCCGGGACAGGGCCTACGAGCAGTACTTC. It codes for CASSFRDRAYEQYF.

This sequence joins TRBV7-9 and TRBJ2-2; TRBD2 matches at 8 bases. V dropped 8 bases and J dropped 4; count of bases not matched to a gene: 6. CDR3 length equals 14 residues. Germline-derived CDR1 and CDR2 are SEHNR and FQNEAQ (reference sequence). CDR3 DNA sequence: TGTGCCAGCGCGACGGGAGGGGGCACCGGGGAGCTGTTTTTT. This translates into CASATGGGTGELFF.

The CDR3 region has the DNA TGTGCCAGCAGCGTAAGCGGGAAGTTAGATACGCAGTATTTT. This gives the protein CASSVSGKLDTQYF. V and J are TRBV9 and TRBJ2-3, with 7 bases lining up with TRBD2. This CDR3 has 14 amino acids. The germline gives CDR1 SGDLS, CDR2 YYNGEE. V dropped 1 base and J dropped 5; count of bases not matched to a gene: 4.